This T cell receptor beta chain stems from a study of OX40 agonist ivuxolimab in advanced cancers. Study-wide points: Averaging showed that CD8+ T cells had more expanded clones than CD4+ did. The antigens recognized by the expanded peripheral T cells, that is their antigen specificity, were not determined. Some nonresponders also had low normalized T-cell clonal expansion. Clones of CD4+ and CD8+ blood T cells grew by week 6 at doses of 0.1 to 3.0 mg/kg.

Turning to this clone: Its cognate antigen is unknown.

Using immunoSEQ multiplex PCR, the repertoire was profiled, and TCRdb retains in-frame clones only, with some absent. The top ten clones hold approximately 0.3% of a sample with roughly 100,000 clones, about nine tenths of them seen once. Trimming cost V 0 bases and J 6 bases, with 11 bases left between them. The CDR3 loop spans 14 amino acids. Germline loops: CDR1 WSHSY, CDR2 SAAADI. The chain uses TRBV10-2 and TRBJ1-1; no definite D call. This clonotype was obtained from an adult with an advanced solid tumor such as melanoma, head and neck, liver or kidney cancer. The sequences come from CD4+ or CD8+ T cells sorted from blood, collected in a trial of the OX40 agonist ivuxolimab. The CDR3 sequence is CASSESRLVSEAFF. CDR3 DNA: TGCGCCAGCAGTGAGTCCCGGTTGGTCTCTGAAGCTTTCTTT.